This T cell receptor beta chain was documented in a study of OX40 agonist ivuxolimab in advanced cancers. About the research overall: Patients took ivuxolimab, an agonistic anti-OX40 (CD134) antibody. Dose-escalation patients were diagnosed with hepatocellular carcinoma, melanoma, renal cell cancer or head and neck cancer.

The junction had 5 bases not matched to a gene; V was cut back by 4 bases and J by 4 bases. The CDR3 is made up of 14 amino acids. Germline CDR1 and CDR2: SGHRS and YFSETQ. People who had autoimmune disease history or systemic immunosuppression were excluded. Here immunoSEQ multiplex PCR was the method, and the copy in TCRdb shows in-frame clones only, minus some. The sample holds 60,000 or so clones, 85% to 90% seen once. The TCR originated in an adult with an advanced solid tumor such as melanoma, head and neck, liver or kidney cancer. The chain carries TRBV5-1 and TRBJ1-5; 7 positions agree with TRBD1. This material consisted of CD4+ or CD8+ T cells sorted from blood, taken in a trial of the OX40 agonist ivuxolimab. CDR3 nucleotides: TGCGCCAGCAGCCTGACAGGGCTGAATCAGCCCCAGCATTTT. Translation: CASSLTGLNQPQHF.